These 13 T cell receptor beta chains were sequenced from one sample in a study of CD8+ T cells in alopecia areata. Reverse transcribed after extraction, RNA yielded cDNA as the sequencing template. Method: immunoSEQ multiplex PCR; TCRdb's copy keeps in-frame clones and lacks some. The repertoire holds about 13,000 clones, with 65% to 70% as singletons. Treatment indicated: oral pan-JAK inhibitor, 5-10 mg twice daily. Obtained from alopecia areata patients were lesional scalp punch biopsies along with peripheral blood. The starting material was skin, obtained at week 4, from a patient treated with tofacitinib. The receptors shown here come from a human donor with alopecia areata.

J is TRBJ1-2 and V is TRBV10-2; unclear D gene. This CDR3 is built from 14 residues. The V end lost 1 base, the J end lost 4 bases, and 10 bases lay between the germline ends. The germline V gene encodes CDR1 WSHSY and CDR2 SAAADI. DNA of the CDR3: TGCGCCAGCAGTGAGTTGGGATCTGGCTATGGCTACACCTTC. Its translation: CASSELGSGYGYTF.

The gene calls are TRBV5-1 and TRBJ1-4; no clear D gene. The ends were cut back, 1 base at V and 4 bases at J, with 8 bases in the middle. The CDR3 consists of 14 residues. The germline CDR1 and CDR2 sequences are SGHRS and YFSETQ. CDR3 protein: CASSLNGVNEKLFF. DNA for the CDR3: TGCGCCAGCAGCTTGAACGGGGTTAATGAAAAACTGTTTTTT.

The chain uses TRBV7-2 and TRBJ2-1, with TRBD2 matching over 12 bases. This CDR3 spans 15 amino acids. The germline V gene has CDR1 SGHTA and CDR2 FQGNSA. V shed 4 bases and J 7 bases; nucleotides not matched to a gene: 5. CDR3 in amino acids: CASSSGTSGLNEQFF. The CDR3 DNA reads TGTGCCAGCAGCTCCGGGACTAGCGGGTTAAATGAGCAGTTCTTC.

The CDR3 spells CASTSRGGANVLTF. The CDR3, as DNA: TGTGCCAGCACCTCCCGGGGTGGGGCCAACGTCCTGACTTTC. V and J are TRBV6-6 and TRBJ2-6; tentative D call: TRBD2 (5 bases). CDR3 length: 14 amino acids. V lost 7 bases and J lost 3, with 10 bases in between. Germline V lookup: CDR1 MNHNY, CDR2 SVGAGI (reference sequence).

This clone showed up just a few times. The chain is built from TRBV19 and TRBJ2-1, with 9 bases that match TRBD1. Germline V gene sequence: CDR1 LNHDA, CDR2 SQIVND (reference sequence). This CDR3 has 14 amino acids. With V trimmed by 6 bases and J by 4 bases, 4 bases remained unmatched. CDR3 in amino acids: CASSPGTGYNEQFF. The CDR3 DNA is TGTGCCAGTAGCCCCGGGACAGGGTACAATGAGCAGTTCTTC.

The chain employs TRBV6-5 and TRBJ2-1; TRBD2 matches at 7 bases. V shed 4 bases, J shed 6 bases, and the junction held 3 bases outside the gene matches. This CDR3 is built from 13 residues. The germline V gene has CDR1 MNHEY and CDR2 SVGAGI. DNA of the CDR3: TGTGCCAGCAGTTCAGCGGGGAGCAATGAGCAGTTCTTC. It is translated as CASSSAGSNEQFF.

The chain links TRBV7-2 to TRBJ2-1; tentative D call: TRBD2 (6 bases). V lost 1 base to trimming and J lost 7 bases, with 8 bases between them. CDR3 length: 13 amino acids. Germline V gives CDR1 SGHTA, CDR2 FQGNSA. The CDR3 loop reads CASSLVAGNEQFF. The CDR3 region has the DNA TGTGCCAGCAGCTTAGTGGCGGGGAATGAGCAGTTCTTC.

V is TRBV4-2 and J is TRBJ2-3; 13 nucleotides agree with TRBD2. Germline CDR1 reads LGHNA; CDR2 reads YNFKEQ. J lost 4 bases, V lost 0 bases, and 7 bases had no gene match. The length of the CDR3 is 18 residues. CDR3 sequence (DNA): TGTGCCAGCAGCCAAGAAGCGGGGACTAGCGGGGAGGCAGATACGCAGTATTTT. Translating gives CASSQEAGTSGEADTQYF.

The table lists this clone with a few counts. CDR3 bases: TGTGCCAGCAGCTTGGAGGACAGGGCTTTGGGCTACACCTTC. Protein sequence: CASSLEDRALGYTF. V usage is TRBV5-8 and J usage is TRBJ1-2; 8 bases align to TRBD1. CDR3 length equals 14 residues. J lost 8 bases, V lost 0 bases, and 6 bases had no gene match. Germline-derived CDR1 and CDR2 are SGHTS and YDEGEE.

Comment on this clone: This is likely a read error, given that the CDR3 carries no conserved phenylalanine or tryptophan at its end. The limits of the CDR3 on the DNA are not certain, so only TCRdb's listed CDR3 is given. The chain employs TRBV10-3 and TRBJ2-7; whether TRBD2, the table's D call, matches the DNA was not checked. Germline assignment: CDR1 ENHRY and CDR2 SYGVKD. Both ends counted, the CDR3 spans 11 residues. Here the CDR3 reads CAIPGGGGLKI.

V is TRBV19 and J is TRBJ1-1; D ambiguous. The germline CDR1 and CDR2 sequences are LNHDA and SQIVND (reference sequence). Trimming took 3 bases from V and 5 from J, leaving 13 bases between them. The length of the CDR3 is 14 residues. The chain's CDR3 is CASSMVLAGTEAFF. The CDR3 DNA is TGTGCCAGTAGTATGGTCCTCGCGGGGACTGAAGCTTTCTTT.

In nucleotides, the CDR3 is TGTGCCAGCAGCTTGGTGTACAGGGGGACCGGGGAGCTGTTTTTT. Translated: CASSLVYRGTGELFF. The genes are TRBV5-5 and TRBJ2-2; 8 nucleotides align to TRBD1. The germline CDR1 and CDR2 sequences are SGHKS and YYEKEE (reference sequence). The junction had 3 bases not matched to a gene; V was cut back by 0 bases and J by 5 bases. CDR3 length equals 15 residues.

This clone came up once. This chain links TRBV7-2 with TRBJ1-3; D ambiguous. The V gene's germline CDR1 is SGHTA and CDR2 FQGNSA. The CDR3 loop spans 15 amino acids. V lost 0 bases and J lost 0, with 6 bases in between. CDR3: CASSLATVSGNTIYF. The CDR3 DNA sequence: TGTGCCAGCAGCTTAGCAACAGTCTCTGGAAACACCATATATTTT.